The clone carrying this TCR beta chain was observed a few times. Antigen: not known. This sample was taken from a study of T-cell reconstitution after alpha-beta-depleted transplantation in children. Study findings and constraints: The study reportedly traced alpha-beta T cells about two months after transplant to several hundred expanded graft clones. Newly produced T cells mostly provided counts and TCRbeta diversity after one year, as hyperexpanded clones declined. Surviving recipient T cells and thymic progenitors underlay high day-60 TCRbeta diversity in some patients.

Germline V gives CDR1 SQVTM, CDR2 ANQGSEA. V gave up 6 bases and J gave up 8 bases, with 17 bases separating them. The length of the CDR3 is 13 residues. Unique molecular identifiers were used to barcode this TCRbeta library. TCRdb independently ran MiXCR on the PCR reads; one entry per CDR3 protein. Counted here are about 980,000 distinct CDR3 sequences, around 30% occurring once; the ten biggest clones make up about 28%. The receptor comes from a boy under two years old who had a stem cell transplant for SCID, so the T cells may come from the graft donor. This sample comprised PBMCs, mostly from graft donor cells, obtained 360 days after TCRalphabeta/CD19-depleted stem cell transplant. The chain has TRBV29-1 and TRBJ2-4; D perhaps matches TRBD2 (7 bases). The CDR3 sequence is CSVSPQGRDIQYF. As DNA, the CDR3 is TGCAGCGTGTCCCCTCAGGGGAGGGACATTCAGTACTTC. The full variable domain, in which reference TRBV29-1 and TRBJ2-4 provide the parts outside the CDR3, is SAVISQKPSRDICQRGTSLTIQCQVDSQVTMMFWYRQQPGQSLTLIATANQGSEATYESGFVIDKFPISRPNLTFSTLTVSNMSPEDSSIYLCSVSPQGRDIQYFGAGTRLSVL.